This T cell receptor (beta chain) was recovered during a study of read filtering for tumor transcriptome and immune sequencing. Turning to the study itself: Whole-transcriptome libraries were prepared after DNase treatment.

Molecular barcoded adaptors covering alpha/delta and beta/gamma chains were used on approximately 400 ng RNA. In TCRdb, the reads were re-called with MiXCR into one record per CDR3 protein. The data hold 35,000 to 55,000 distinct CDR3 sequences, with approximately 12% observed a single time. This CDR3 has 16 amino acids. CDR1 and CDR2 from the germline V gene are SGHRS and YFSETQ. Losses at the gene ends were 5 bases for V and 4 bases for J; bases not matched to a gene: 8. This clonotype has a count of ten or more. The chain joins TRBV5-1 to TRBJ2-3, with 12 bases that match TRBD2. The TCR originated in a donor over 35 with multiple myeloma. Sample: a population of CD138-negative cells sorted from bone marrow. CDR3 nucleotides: TGCGCCAGCAGATCGACTAGCGGGAGCTTGGCAGATACGCAGTATTTT. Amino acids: CASRSTSGSLADTQYF.